This T cell receptor (beta chain) came from a study of circulating and synovial CD4+ cells in juvenile arthritis. Concerning this clone itself: Its antigen is unknown.

General observations from the study: The pathogenic-like versus bulk T cell difference escaped Vbeta family analysis. Diversity here was lower than in bulk blood CD4 cells. CPL and bulk CD4 samples differed at least tenfold in T cell genomes.

Deletions cut 0 bases from V and 0 bases from J, with 4 bases between. The CDR3 runs 14 residues. The germline V gene has CDR1 SGHNT and CDR2 YYREEE (reference sequence). Sequenced by immunoSEQ multiplex PCR; TCRdb stores in-frame clones only, minus some. Seen here are about 34,000 clones, roughly 96% observed once, and the top ten hold 0.15% to 0.2%. The receptor comes from a human donor with juvenile idiopathic arthritis. J is TRBJ2-1 and V is TRBV5-4; D is ambiguous. Specimen: CD4+ T cells from blood. CDR3 protein: CASSLGSSYNEQFF. The CDR3 nucleotides are TGTGCCAGCAGCTTGGGGAGCTCCTACAATGAGCAGTTCTTC. The whole variable domain, filled in from reference TRBV5-4 and TRBJ2-1, reads ETGVTQSPTHLIKTRGQQVTLRCSSQSGHNTVSWYQQALGQGPQFIFQYYREEENGRGNFPPRFSGLQFPNYSSELNVNALELDDSALYLCASSLGSSYNEQFFGPGTRLTVL.